The 31 T cell receptor beta chains below all came from one sample that was sequenced in a study of CD8 T cells in ankylosing spondylitis. TCRdb fed the 5' RACE reads into MiXCR, producing one record per CDR3 protein. The repertoire has about 27,000 distinct CDR3 sequences, 7.9% of them found once; the top ten carry 25% to 35%. Sequenced material: blood. The receptors come from a male donor with ankylosing spondylitis or in good health (not recorded which).

The chain links TRBV20-1 to TRBJ2-3; 12 nucleotides line up with TRBD2. Germline trimming cut 6 bases from V and 2 bases from J; bases unmatched to any gene: 3. Germline CDR1 and CDR2: DFQATT and SNEGSKA (reference sequence). This CDR3 has 14 amino acids. The CDR3 DNA is TGCAGTGCCCTAGCGGGAGGGATCACAGATACGCAGTATTTT. Encoded protein: CSALAGGITDTQYF.

The gene calls are TRBV10-3 and TRBJ2-3; 12 bases match TRBD2. The CDR3 extends over 16 amino acids. V dropped 3 bases and J dropped 11; count of bases not matched to a gene: 12. CDR1 is ENHRY and CDR2 is SYGVKD in the germline V gene. Here the CDR3 reads CAISDPGLAGLTLQYF. CDR3 DNA sequence: TGTGCCATCAGTGACCCAGGACTAGCGGGGTTAACATTGCAGTATTTT.

This clonotype was observed a few times. V is TRBV28 and J is TRBJ2-7; no clear D. The CDR3 length is 11 residues. CDR1 MDHEN and CDR2 SYDVKM come from the germline V gene. The germline V and J ends were trimmed by 5 bases and 5 bases, with 7 bases remaining between them. CDR3 sequence: CASSPHDEQYF. The CDR3 nucleotides read TGTGCCAGCAGTCCCCACGACGAGCAGTACTTC.

This clonotype was counted between two and nine times. The rearrangement joins TRBV5-1 to TRBJ1-6; D is undetermined. CDR1 and CDR2 from the germline V gene are SGHRS and YFSETQ. This CDR3 has 13 amino acids. V was shortened by 1 base and J by 9 bases, with 8 bases between the two germline ends. CDR3 sequence (DNA): TGCGCCAGCAGCTTGACGCGGGGTTCACCCCTCCACTTT. Its translation: CASSLTRGSPLHF.

In regard to this clonotype: The germline gene is not matched at one end of the junction; a read error may be the cause. V is TRBV24-1 and J is TRBJ2-3; D is ambiguous. CDR1 is KGHDR and CDR2 is SFDVKD in the germline V gene. CDR3 size: 11 residues. DNA of the CDR3: TGTGCCACCAGTGCTGGAGATTCGCAGTATTTT. Translated: CATSAGDSQYF.

This clonotype was observed a few times. Here the CDR3 reads CASSPTGVFTDTQYF. CDR3 in DNA: TGCGCCAGCAGCCCGACAGGGGTGTTCACAGATACGCAGTATTTT. The gene calls are TRBV5-1 and TRBJ2-3; 8 bases agree with TRBD1. The junction had 6 bases not matched to a gene; V was cut back by 4 bases and J by 2 bases. Germline V gene lookup returns CDR1 SGHRS and CDR2 YFSETQ. This CDR3 region has 15 residues. Drawing the rest from reference TRBV5-1 and TRBJ2-3, the complete variable domain is KAGVTQTPRYLIKTRGQQVTLSCSPISGHRSVSWYQQTPGQGLQFLFEYFSETQRNKGNFPGRFSGRQFSNSRSEMNVSTLELGDSALYLCASSPTGVFTDTQYFGPGTRLTVL.

This chain connects TRBV7-8 to TRBJ2-3; 12 bases agree with TRBD2. The J segment lost 5 bases and the V segment lost 5 bases, leaving 5 bases of the junction unmatched. The CDR3 contains 15 residues. CDR1 is SGHVS, CDR2 FQNEAQ, per germline. CDR3 coding DNA: TGTGCCAGCAGCCCCCTAGCGGGGGGGTTAGATACGCAGTATTTT. Translation: CASSPLAGGLDTQYF.

The chain links TRBV20-1 to TRBJ2-7; D perhaps matches TRBD1 (5 bases). Trimming took 4 bases from V and 0 from J, leaving 10 bases between them. Germline V CDR1 and CDR2: DFQATT, SNEGSKA (reference sequence). CDR3 length equals 13 residues. In DNA, the CDR3 is TGCAGTGCTACAGGGCCTAGCTCCTACGAGCAGTACTTC. Protein product: CSATGPSSYEQYF.

The chain employs TRBV11-2 and TRBJ2-1; D is uncertain. V shed 5 bases and J shed 0 bases, with 11 bases lying between them. Germline V gene sequence: CDR1 SGHAT, CDR2 FQNNGV. The CDR3 sequence is 15 residues long. For the CDR3, the DNA is TGTGCCAGCAGCCAGCTAACGGGCTCCTACAATGAGCAGTTCTTC. Translation: CASSQLTGSYNEQFF.

This clonotype was counted only a few times. The V and J genes are TRBV18 and TRBJ1-1; D is unresolved. Germline CDR1 and CDR2: KGHSH and LQKENI. V lost 3 bases, J lost 9 bases, and 14 bases lay in between. There are 13 residues in the CDR3. The DNA for the CDR3 is TGTGCCAGCTCACCTCTTAAAAAATCACAAGCTTTCTTT. It is translated as CASSPLKKSQAFF.

V usage is TRBV7-2 and J usage is TRBJ1-4, with a possible D match to TRBD1 (5 bases). This CDR3 is 14 amino acids long. Per the germline V gene, CDR1 is SGHTA and CDR2 is FQGNSA. V dropped 5 bases and J dropped 5 bases, with 12 bases sitting between them. CDR3: CASSTGGSNEKLFF. CDR3 in DNA: TGTGCCAGCAGCACCGGGGGGTCGAATGAAAAACTGTTTTTT.

This clonotype is termed medium-sized. This chain's CDR3 is CASSPQVGTEAFF. CDR3 DNA: TGCGCCAGCAGCCCCCAGGTTGGGACTGAAGCTTTCTTT. The genes are TRBV5-1 and TRBJ1-1; D unresolved. Germline V gene lookup returns CDR1 SGHRS and CDR2 YFSETQ. The V and J ends lost 4 bases and 5 bases respectively, with 12 bases between them. The CDR3 sequence is 13 residues long.

In its sample, this clonotype was seen many times. The V and J genes are TRBV11-2 and TRBJ2-3, with D perhaps matching TRBD2 (6 bases). CDR1 is SGHAT, CDR2 FQNNGV, per germline. Between the trimmed V and J ends, which lost 0 bases and 6 bases, there was a span of 13 bases. The CDR3 sequence is 15 residues long. The CDR3 region is CASSLDLGGTDTQYF. The CDR3 DNA reads TGTGCCAGCAGCTTAGATCTTGGGGGGACGGATACGCAGTATTTT.

This clonotype was observed at least ten times. This rearrangement joins TRBV20-1 to TRBJ2-1; 10 bases are a match to TRBD2. CDR3 length: 18 amino acids. CDR1 and CDR2 from the germline V gene are DFQATT and SNEGSKA (reference sequence). V lost 0 bases to trimming and J lost 5 bases; unmatched junction nucleotides: 13. The CDR3 DNA sequence: TGCAGTGCTAGAGAGGCGATTCCTAGCGGGGGAATTAACAATGAGCAGTTCTTC. It is translated as CSAREAIPSGGINNEQFF.

There are many counts of this clonotype. J is TRBJ2-3 and V is TRBV27, with no clear D. The CDR3 length is 12 residues. Deletions cut 4 bases from V and 6 bases from J, with 8 bases between. Looked up from germline, CDR1 is MNHEY and CDR2 is SMNVEV (reference sequence). Here the CDR3 reads CASSSVRDTQYF. Written as DNA, the CDR3 is TGTGCCAGCAGTTCAGTCCGGGATACGCAGTATTTT.

This clonotype occurred a few times. V gene TRBV6-6 combines with J gene TRBJ1-4, with D perhaps matching TRBD1 (5 bases). The germline CDR1 and CDR2 sequences are MNHNY and SVGAGI (reference sequence). This CDR3 contains 16 residues. Between the trimmed V and J ends, which lost 5 bases and 0 bases, there was a span of 13 bases. CDR3 DNA: TGTGCCAGCAGTCCGGGGGTATTTTCAACTAATGAAAAACTGTTTTTT. Translating gives CASSPGVFSTNEKLFF.

Ten or more counts support this clonotype. V usage is TRBV7-6 and J usage is TRBJ2-1; TRBD1 agrees at 7 bases. V lost 4 bases and J lost 9; bases outside the gene matches: 12. This CDR3 region has 15 residues. The germline V gene encodes CDR1 SGHVS and CDR2 FNYEAQ. CDR3 nucleotide sequence: TGTGCCAGCAGCTCAGGGGGTGGCACCCGCGGTGAGCAGTTCTTC. Translating it yields CASSSGGGTRGEQFF. Together with reference TRBV7-6 and TRBJ2-1, the CDR3 gives the full variable domain: GAGVSQSPRYKVTKRGQDVALRCDPISGHVSLYWYRQALGQGPEFLTYFNYEAQQDKSGLPNDRFSAERPEGSISTLTIQRTEQRDSAMYRCASSSGGGTRGEQFFGPGTRLTVL.

The V call is TRBV28, the J call TRBJ1-5; D is uncertain. The V end was cut by 8 bases, the J end by 4 bases, with 9 bases between. Germline V gene data show CDR1 as MDHEN and CDR2 as SYDVKM. This CDR3 has 12 amino acids. As DNA, the CDR3 is TGTGCCAGCGCCTCAGGAAATCAGCCCCAGCATTTT. It yields the protein CASASGNQPQHF. Variable domain in full (rest from reference TRBV28 and TRBJ1-5): DVKVTQSSRYLVKRTGEKVFLECVQDMDHENMFWYRQDPGLGLRLIYFSYDVKMKEKGDIPEGYSVSREKKERFSLILESASTNQTSMYLCASASGNQPQHFGDGTRLSIL.

This clonotype was counted between two and nine times. This chain links TRBV7-3 with TRBJ2-1; either TRBD1 or TRBD2 may supply D (5 bases each). Germline lookup yields CDR1 SGHTA and CDR2 FQGTGA. V lost 6 bases and J lost 0, with 15 bases in between. The CDR3 contains 16 residues. The CDR3 DNA sequence: TGTGCCAGCAGTAACTCCGGGGCCCCCTCCTACAATGAGCAGTTCTTC. It is translated as CASSNSGAPSYNEQFF.

The gene calls are TRBV20-1 and TRBJ2-4, with no clear D. The CDR3 has 16 residues. V was trimmed by 0 bases and J by 5 bases, leaving 17 bases between them. Per germline, CDR1 DFQATT and CDR2 SNEGSKA (reference sequence). CDR3 protein: CSARDRSDWSQNIQYF. The DNA for the CDR3 is TGCAGTGCTAGAGATCGGTCAGATTGGTCCCAAAACATTCAGTACTTC.

This clonotype was detected a few times. The chain employs TRBV7-2 and TRBJ2-7; D unresolved. Deletions cut 0 bases from V and 6 bases from J, with 9 bases between. Germline V gene sequence: CDR1 SGHTA, CDR2 FQGNSA. This CDR3 is built from 13 residues. The CDR3 DNA reads as TGTGCCAGCAGCTTAGCAGGGCTGGGCGAGCAGTACTTC. It codes for CASSLAGLGEQYF.

This clonotype was recorded at least ten times. The chain recombines TRBV20-1 with TRBJ2-1; D not resolved. Deletions cut 7 bases from V and 0 bases from J, with 10 bases between. CDR1 is DFQATT, CDR2 SNEGSKA, per germline (reference sequence). This CDR3 spans 13 amino acids. The CDR3 sequence is CSEEKFSYNEQFF. In nucleotides, the CDR3 is TGCAGTGAGGAGAAGTTCTCCTACAATGAGCAGTTCTTC.

This clonotype was counted only a few times. V is TRBV28 and J is TRBJ2-3; TRBD2 agrees at 10 bases. The CDR3 is made up of 17 amino acids. V dropped 3 bases and J dropped 0; count of bases not matched to a gene: 6. Germline assignment: CDR1 MDHEN and CDR2 SYDVKM. CDR3 sequence reads: CASSLPSGSPSTDTQYF. In DNA form, the CDR3 reads TGTGCCAGCAGTTTGCCTAGCGGGAGCCCTAGCACAGATACGCAGTATTTT.

This clonotype was seen repeatedly, ten times or more. The chain is built from TRBV11-1 and TRBJ2-4; a weak D match, TRBD2 (5 bases). Trimming removed 5 bases from V and 0 bases from J, with 14 bases in between. Germline V gives CDR1 SGHAT, CDR2 FQDESV (reference sequence). This CDR3 is 16 amino acids long. The DNA for the CDR3 is TGTGCCAGCAGCGCGGGTGTAGAGGTAGCCAAAAACATTCAGTACTTC. It specifies CASSAGVEVAKNIQYF.

This clonotype appeared many times. This chain connects TRBV20-1 to TRBJ1-4, with a weak D call TRBD1 (5 bases). V lost 0 bases and J lost 7, with 15 bases in between. CDR1 and CDR2 from the germline V gene are DFQATT and SNEGSKA (reference sequence). The length of the CDR3 is 15 residues. Here the CDR3 DNA reads TGCAGTGCTAGAGATCACCAGGGCTATAGTGAAAAACTGTTTTTT. Its translation is CSARDHQGYSEKLFF.

This clonotype was found a few times. V and J are TRBV12-3 or TRBV12-4 and TRBJ1-4; 9 bases fit TRBD1. The CDR3 runs 14 residues. With 6 bases clipped from V and 7 bases from J, the junction kept 6 bases outside the gene matches. DNA for the CDR3: TGTGCCAGCAGCCCTACAGGGGGCGGTGAAAAACTGTTTTTT. As protein: CASSPTGGGEKLFF.

This clonotype has at least ten counts. The chain links TRBV7-3 to TRBJ2-2, with D tentatively TRBD1 (6 bases). This CDR3 is 18 amino acids long. Trimming stripped 5 bases from V and 0 bases from J, with 19 bases between. Germline CDR1 SGHTA, CDR2 FQGTGA. CDR3 in amino acids: CASSRQGQYGPNTGELFF. CDR3 bases: TGTGCCAGCAGCCGTCAGGGGCAGTATGGCCCGAACACCGGGGAGCTGTTTTTT.

This clonotype was detected many times. The V call is TRBV28, the J call TRBJ2-1; no clear D gene. V lost 4 bases to trimming and J lost 5 bases, with 12 bases between them. The germline V gene encodes CDR1 MDHEN and CDR2 SYDVKM. This CDR3 is built from 14 residues. The CDR3 DNA sequence: TGTGCCAGCAGTTCCCCCCCCGAGCACAATGAGCAGTTCTTC. This encodes CASSSPPEHNEQFF. Filled out from reference TRBV28 and TRBJ2-1, the complete variable domain reads DVKVTQSSRYLVKRTGEKVFLECVQDMDHENMFWYRQDPGLGLRLIYFSYDVKMKEKGDIPEGYSVSREKKERFSLILESASTNQTSMYLCASSSPPEHNEQFFGPGTRLTVL.

Here the CDR3 DNA reads TGTGCCAGCAGCCGTTACAGGGGAGTCACCGGGGAGCTGTTTTTT. Its protein product is CASSRYRGVTGELFF. The V gene is TRBV28, the J gene TRBJ2-2, with 7 positions matching TRBD1. The CDR3 loop spans 15 amino acids. Germline V CDR1 and CDR2: MDHEN, SYDVKM. Trimming took 6 bases from V and 4 from J; bases not matched to a gene: 8.

The V gene is TRBV9, the J gene TRBJ2-2; D is tentatively TRBD1 or TRBD2 (5 bases each). From germline, CDR1 is SGDLS and CDR2 YYNGEE. The V end lost 1 base, the J end lost 4 bases, and 8 bases lay between the germline ends. CDR3 length equals 14 residues. CDR3: CASSVRGATGELFF. The CDR3 region has the DNA TGTGCCAGCAGCGTAAGAGGGGCCACCGGGGAGCTGTTTTTT.

The chain combines TRBV29-1 with TRBJ1-4; 9 bases match TRBD1. The V gene end was trimmed by 3 bases and the J gene end by 8 bases; junction bases not matched to a gene: 7. The CDR3 runs to 14 residues. Germline V gene sequence: CDR1 SQVTM, CDR2 ANQGSEA. The CDR3 protein is CSVDQGQGQEKLFF. CDR3 bases: TGCAGCGTTGACCAGGGACAGGGACAAGAAAAACTGTTTTTT.